These 26 T cell receptor beta chains were all obtained from the same sample, sequenced in a study of T cell responses to AZD1222 COVID-19 vaccine. The method was immunoSEQ multiplex PCR; TCRdb's version includes in-frame clones alone and lacks a portion of them. The repertoire holds some 120,000 clones, with more than 70% as singletons. The specimen comprised peripheral blood, sampled on day 0 of AZD1222 vaccination. These receptors were taken from an adult in good health.

This clone came up a few times. The chain recombines TRBV9 with TRBJ1-5, with unresolved D. The V gene's germline CDR1 is SGDLS and CDR2 YYNGEE. The ends were cut back, 0 bases at V and 3 bases at J, with 7 bases in the middle. The CDR3 contains 14 residues. Written as DNA, the CDR3 is TGTGCCAGCAGCGTAGGCACAGACAATCAGCCCCAGCATTTT. This encodes CASSVGTDNQPQHF.

J is TRBJ1-1 and V is TRBV3-1 (or the pseudogene TRBV3-2); 8 nucleotides match TRBD1. This CDR3 is 14 amino acids long. Germline V gives CDR1 LGHDT, CDR2 YNNKEL (reference sequence). The trim removed 4 bases at V and 3 bases at J, leaving 4 bases unmatched. CDR3 residues: CASSRQGYDTEAFF. The CDR3 nucleotides read TGTGCCAGCAGCCGACAGGGGTACGACACTGAAGCTTTCTTT.

The V and J genes are TRBV7-9 and TRBJ2-1, with TRBD2 as a possible D gene (5 bases). This CDR3 has 15 residues. V gave up 5 bases and J gave up 2 bases, with 13 bases separating them. CDR1 and CDR2 from the germline V gene are SEHNR and FQNEAQ (reference sequence). Written as DNA, the CDR3 is TGTGCCAGCAGCCGTACTAGTTTCCCCTACAATGAGCAGTTCTTC. Protein product: CASSRTSFPYNEQFF.

The chain joins TRBV19 to TRBJ2-6, with TRBD1 matching over 7 bases. The V gene end was trimmed by 3 bases and the J gene end by 0 bases; junction bases not matched to a gene: 8. The CDR3 loop spans 18 amino acids. Germline CDR1 LNHDA, CDR2 SQIVND (reference sequence). CDR3 DNA sequence: TGTGCCAGTAGTATTCGGGACAGAGGGAGCTCTGGGGCCAACGTCCTGACTTTC. Encoded protein: CASSIRDRGSSGANVLTF.

This chain connects TRBV14 to TRBJ2-2, with D unresolved. The CDR3 runs 14 residues. Germline assignment: CDR1 SGHDN and CDR2 FVKESK. V lost 5 bases and J lost 5, with 12 bases in between. CDR3 in DNA: TGTGCCAGCAGCTTCCGCCCCGGGACCGGGGAGCTGTTTTTT. This codes for CASSFRPGTGELFF.

The sample holds one count of this clone. The chain has TRBV3-1 (or the pseudogene TRBV3-2) and TRBJ1-6; D remains unclear. Trimming cost V 4 bases and J 14 bases, with 12 bases left between them. The CDR3 contains 12 residues. The germline V gene encodes CDR1 LGHDT and CDR2 YNNKEL (reference sequence). CDR3 DNA: TGTGCCAGCAGCCCCGCCGGTGAGGCCCTCCACTTT. Translated: CASSPAGEALHF.

This clone has just one count. The chain employs TRBV5-8 and TRBJ2-7; the D gene is possibly TRBD2 (6 bases). Trimming pared 2 bases from V and 1 base from J, leaving 16 bases between. This CDR3 comprises 16 residues. Germline V CDR1 and CDR2: SGHTS, YDEGEE. The CDR3 is CASSFRVGRGSYEQYF. CDR3 nucleotides: TGTGCCAGCAGCTTCCGTGTGGGGCGGGGTTCCTACGAGCAGTACTTC.

The chain has TRBV4-1 and TRBJ2-4; 7 bases fit TRBD1. This CDR3 contains 15 residues. In germline, CDR1 is MGHRA, CDR2 YSYEKL. V was pared by 2 bases and J by 2 bases, with 3 bases of the junction left unmatched. DNA for the CDR3: TGCGCCAGCAGCCAACAGGGGGTCTCCAAAAACATTCAGTACTTC. This sequence encodes CASSQQGVSKNIQYF.

The V gene is TRBV28, the J gene TRBJ2-1, with 8 bases lining up with TRBD2. The V gene's germline CDR1 is MDHEN and CDR2 SYDVKM. The CDR3 runs to 15 residues. Losses at the gene ends were 4 bases for V and 4 bases for J; bases not matched to a gene: 6. In nucleotides, the CDR3 is TGTGCCAGCAGTTCCGGGGGGGGAGGATACAATGAGCAGTTCTTC. Protein sequence: CASSSGGGGYNEQFF. The whole variable domain, remainder taken from reference TRBV28 and TRBJ2-1, is DVKVTQSSRYLVKRTGEKVFLECVQDMDHENMFWYRQDPGLGLRLIYFSYDVKMKEKGDIPEGYSVSREKKERFSLILESASTNQTSMYLCASSSGGGGYNEQFFGPGTRLTVL.

The V gene is TRBV3-1 (or the pseudogene TRBV3-2), the J gene TRBJ2-7, with TRBD2 matching over 7 bases. With 1 base clipped from V and 3 bases from J, the junction kept 6 bases outside the gene matches. The CDR3 spans 15 residues. Germline CDR1 LGHDT, CDR2 YNNKEL (reference sequence). This CDR3 is CASSQGGAGDYEQYF. The CDR3 DNA reads TGTGCCAGCAGCCAAGGTGGGGCGGGGGACTACGAGCAGTACTTC.

V usage is TRBV19 and J usage is TRBJ2-1; 7 bases match TRBD1. Germline V lookup: CDR1 LNHDA, CDR2 SQIVND (reference sequence). The V and J ends lost 6 bases and 1 base, in that order; junction bases with no gene match: 3. The CDR3 runs to 14 residues. In DNA form, the CDR3 reads TGTGCCAGTAGATGGGACAGTTCCTACAATGAGCAGTTCTTC. This encodes CASRWDSSYNEQFF.

This clone occurred a few times. The chain combines TRBV3-1 (or the pseudogene TRBV3-2) with TRBJ1-6, with 9 bases lining up with TRBD1. CDR1 and CDR2 (germline): LGHDT, YNNKEL (reference sequence). Losses at the gene ends were 4 bases for V and 9 bases for J; bases not matched to a gene: 19. This CDR3 has 19 residues. The CDR3 sequence: CASSRGGQGPRGRGSPLHF. DNA of the CDR3: TGTGCCAGCAGCCGAGGAGGACAGGGGCCGCGAGGAAGAGGTTCACCCCTCCACTTT.

V gene TRBV9 combines with J gene TRBJ1-6; D gene unclear. Between the trimmed V and J ends, which lost 0 bases and 14 bases, there was a span of 15 bases. CDR3 length: 14 residues. Germline loops: CDR1 SGDLS, CDR2 YYNGEE. CDR3 loop: CASSVERELSTLHF. In DNA form, the CDR3 reads TGTGCCAGCAGCGTAGAGAGGGAGCTCAGTACCCTCCACTTT.

The chain carries TRBV14 and TRBJ1-2; D unclear. The germline V gene encodes CDR1 SGHDN and CDR2 FVKESK. V was pared by 0 bases and J by 5 bases, with 4 bases between. The CDR3 spans 12 residues. The CDR3 region has the DNA TGTGCCAGCAGCCAAGAGTATTATGGCTACACCTTC. This translates into CASSQEYYGYTF.

V is TRBV14 and J is TRBJ2-1, with TRBD1 matching 8 bases. J was trimmed by 5 bases and V by 4 bases; bases with no gene match: 7. In germline, CDR1 is SGHDN, CDR2 FVKESK. This CDR3 region has 15 residues. Written as DNA, the CDR3 is TGTGCCAGCAGCCGTCCGGGACAGGTCAACAATGAGCAGTTCTTC. Translation: CASSRPGQVNNEQFF.

This CDR3 reads CASSLDDRWYTEAFF. In nucleotides, the CDR3 is TGCGCCAGCAGCTTGGACGACAGGTGGTACACTGAAGCTTTCTTT. V is TRBV5-1 and J is TRBJ1-1; the D gene is possibly TRBD1 (6 bases). The germline CDR1 and CDR2 sequences are SGHRS and YFSETQ. This CDR3 comprises 15 residues. The germline V and J ends were trimmed by 0 bases and 3 bases, with 12 bases remaining between them.

The chain links TRBV5-1 to TRBJ2-3, with 7 bases matching TRBD2. The CDR3 covers 15 residues. Trimming cost V 0 bases and J 7 bases; bases outside gene matches: 8. CDR1 and CDR2 from the germline V gene are SGHRS and YFSETQ. The CDR3 nucleotides read TGCGCCAGCAGCTTGGGCGGGGGAGTCGCCCATACGCAGTATTTT. Protein: CASSLGGGVAHTQYF.

Only one count was recorded for this clone. This rearrangement joins TRBV6-5 to TRBJ1-6, with D perhaps TRBD1 (5 bases). This CDR3 is built from 14 residues. Germline assignment: CDR1 MNHEY and CDR2 SVGAGI. V dropped 6 bases and J dropped 6 bases, with 12 bases sitting between them. The CDR3 coding sequence is TGTGCCAGCAGGAATACGGGGCCTAATTCACCCCTCCACTTT. It codes for CASRNTGPNSPLHF.

This rearrangement joins TRBV4-1 to TRBJ2-5, with D possibly matching TRBD1 (6 bases). V was cut by 0 bases and J by 3 bases, with 11 bases left in between. Per the germline V gene, CDR1 is MGHRA and CDR2 is YSYEKL. The CDR3 loop spans 15 amino acids. The CDR3 spells CASSQDWGQEETQYF. DNA of the CDR3: TGCGCCAGCAGCCAAGATTGGGGGCAGGAAGAGACCCAGTACTTC.

This clone was detected only once. The chain employs TRBV9 and TRBJ2-1; D not certain. Germline values: CDR1 SGDLS, CDR2 YYNGEE. Trimming took 0 bases from V and 0 from J, leaving 7 bases between them. The CDR3 covers 15 residues. The DNA of the CDR3 is TGTGCCAGCAGCGTAGCTGATAGCTCCTACAATGAGCAGTTCTTC. This gives the protein CASSVADSSYNEQFF.

This chain connects TRBV2 to TRBJ2-4, with D hard to call. Germline loops: CDR1 SNHLY, CDR2 FYNNEI. The CDR3 loop spans 14 amino acids. Trimming took 7 bases from V and 0 from J, leaving 10 bases between them. CDR3 protein: CASTDPLAKNIQYF. The DNA for the CDR3 is TGTGCCAGCACGGACCCACTAGCCAAAAACATTCAGTACTTC. Full variable domain (missing parts from reference TRBV2 and TRBJ2-4): EPEVTQTPSHQVTQMGQEVILRCVPISNHLYFYWYRQILGQKVEFLVSFYNNEISEKSEIFDDQFSVERPDGSNFTLKIRSTKLEDSAMYFCASTDPLAKNIQYFGAGTRLSVL.

This clone was seen once. The V call is TRBV7-8, the J call TRBJ1-1, with D uncertain. CDR1 and CDR2 from the germline V gene are SGHVS and FQNEAQ. The CDR3 has 14 residues. V was cut by 5 bases and J by 5 bases, with 15 bases left in between. The CDR3 loop reads CASSPRTGRTEAFF. In DNA form, the CDR3 reads TGTGCCAGCAGCCCCCGGACCGGGCGGACTGAAGCTTTCTTT.

This rearrangement joins TRBV29-1 to TRBJ2-3; the D is unclear. CDR1 SQVTM and CDR2 ANQGSEA come from the germline V gene. V lost 3 bases, J lost 1 base, and 8 bases lay in between. The CDR3 length is 13 residues. The CDR3 sequence is CSVDGPRTDTQYF. Written as DNA, the CDR3 is TGCAGCGTTGACGGACCTCGCACAGATACGCAGTATTTT.

The chain recombines TRBV6-6 with TRBJ1-2, with 7 bases that match TRBD1. The junction had 9 bases not matched to a gene; V was cut back by 6 bases and J by 5 bases. The CDR3 length is 14 residues. Germline V CDR1 and CDR2: MNHNY, SVGAGI (reference sequence). CDR3 sequence (DNA): TGTGCCAGCAGCCAGCAAGGGACAGAATATGGCTACACCTTC. It translates to CASSQQGTEYGYTF.

There are a few counts of this clone. J is TRBJ1-2 and V is TRBV7-9, with D perhaps TRBD1 (6 bases). The CDR3 sequence is 13 residues long. Germline lookup yields CDR1 SEHNR and CDR2 FQNEAQ (reference sequence). Trimming stripped 5 bases from V and 2 bases from J, with 9 bases between. In DNA form, the CDR3 reads TGTGCCAGCAGCCATGGACAGAACTATGGCTACACCTTC. Protein product: CASSHGQNYGYTF. Full variable domain (missing parts from reference TRBV7-9 and TRBJ1-2): DTGVSQNPRHKITKRGQNVTFRCDPISEHNRLYWYRQTLGQGPEFLTYFQNEAQLEKSRLLSDRFSAERPKGSFSTLEIQRTEQGDSAMYLCASSHGQNYGYTFGSGTRLTVV.

This chain uses TRBV13 with TRBJ2-1; D gene unclear. This CDR3 has 14 amino acids. CDR1 and CDR2 from the germline V gene are PRHDT and FYEKMQ (reference sequence). V lost 4 bases and J 6 bases, leaving 13 bases between the germline ends. The CDR3 loop reads CASSSNGRGNEQFF. For the CDR3, the DNA is TGTGCCAGCAGCTCTAATGGGCGAGGCAATGAGCAGTTCTTC.